Listed below are T cell receptor beta chains from one sample, sequenced in a study of blood T cell repertoires in COVID-19. Profiling relied on immunoSEQ multiplex PCR, and the TCRdb table lists in-frame clones only, not all of them. Among 250,000 or so clones, about four fifths were seen once, and the ten largest hold 3.6%. Sequenced sample: PBMCs or T cells enriched from blood (not recorded which). Receptors were obtained from a woman aged 40 to 49 who had been exposed to COVID-19. The CDR3 runs from the conserved cysteine through the conserved F or W. Fields, in order: D gene, V gene, J gene, CDR3 protein. D genes are given only for firm matches.

>NA|TRBV4-3|TRBJ1-1
CASSQDWGGVRTTEAFF
>TRBD1|TRBV19|TRBJ2-7
CASSTGTGKIIEQYF
>NA|TRBV4-3|TRBJ1-1
CASSRQENTEAFF
>NA|TRBV21-1|TRBJ2-5
CASSKVGRGPGQETQYF
>NA|TRBV29-1|TRBJ2-1
CSVWTDNEQFF
>TRBD1|TRBV19|TRBJ2-6
CASRPTGTASVLTF
>NA|TRBV7-9|TRBJ2-1
CASSLGRGLYNEQFF
>NA|TRBV28|TRBJ2-2
CASSPSQGNTGELFF
>TRBD2|TRBV7-9|TRBJ2-3
CASSTNERGETTDTQYF
>TRBD1|TRBV27|TRBJ1-1
CASRRQGGNTEAFF
>TRBD1|TRBV19|TRBJ1-5
CASSLTGTGNNQPQHF
>NA|TRBV2|TRBJ1-5
CASSEMGQDNQPQHF
>TRBD1|TRBV7-3|TRBJ1-1
CASSSGGGRTEAFF
>NA|TRBV5-1|TRBJ1-6
CASSLSTVQGSPLHF
>TRBD2|TRBV3-1/TRBV3-2|TRBJ2-5
CASSGRVAGDETQYF
>NA|TRBV7-2|TRBJ1-2
CASSLGGVYGYTF
>NA|TRBV27|TRBJ2-1
CASSLSSGTYNEQFF
>NA|TRBV27|TRBJ2-5
CASSPLAGQAKQETQYF
>TRBD1|TRBV19|TRBJ1-5
CASSPGGSQPQHF
>NA|TRBV28|TRBJ1-2
CASSYGRDYGYTF
>TRBD2|TRBV5-4|TRBJ2-3
CASSSTTSGGTDTQYF
>NA|TRBV21-1|TRBJ2-3
CASIKGAERRSTDTQYF
>NA|TRBV29-1|TRBJ2-7
CSVEDLQSYEQYF
>TRBD1|TRBV28|TRBJ1-5
CASSSRDRGNQPQHF
>NA|TRBV19|TRBJ1-2
CASSPAGRREGGYTF
>NA|TRBV3-1/TRBV3-2|TRBJ1-1
CASSQLRDTEAFF
>TRBD2|TRBV14|TRBJ2-7
CASSQKGLANEQYF
>TRBD1|TRBV5-1|TRBJ1-6
CASSRGQGDSPLHF
>NA|TRBV7-9|TRBJ1-5
CASSAIWGPDQPQHF
>NA|TRBV9|TRBJ2-1
CASSPRSLPSYNEQFF
>TRBD2|TRBV10-3|TRBJ2-3
CAITTILAGGADTQYF
>NA|TRBV30|TRBJ1-1
CAWNGLTNTEAFF
>TRBD1|TRBV28|TRBJ2-1
CASNGASRGKYNEQFF
>NA|TRBV11-2|TRBJ2-7
CASSLERSRTYSYEQYF
>NA|TRBV10-3|TRBJ1-2
CAISGSAAYGYTF
>TRBD1|TRBV19|TRBJ1-2
CASSPDPTGAGGYTF
>NA|TRBV7-9|TRBJ2-2
CASSLPRVLTNTGELFF
>TRBD1|TRBV2|TRBJ1-2
CASSGNRGDGYTF
>TRBD1|TRBV10-3|TRBJ1-1
CAISSGRGDTEAFF
>NA|TRBV28|TRBJ1-1
CASSYTRRGANTEAFF
>TRBD1|TRBV10-3|TRBJ2-2
CAIRGTGRTTGELFF
>NA|TRBV6-1|TRBJ1-6
CASSEWGGVNSPLHF
>NA|TRBV3-1/TRBV3-2|TRBJ2-7
CASSPQTETYEQYF
>NA|TRBV2|TRBJ1-1
CASSELGLLNTEAFF
>TRBD1|TRBV9|TRBJ2-7
CASSVGDSTSYEQYF
>NA|TRBV19|TRBJ1-5
CASSISVTTSQSNQPQHF
>NA|TRBV19|TRBJ1-2
CASSVGGDGYTF
>TRBD1|TRBV30|TRBJ1-2
CAWSSGQGNYGYTF
>NA|TRBV2|TRBJ1-1
CASTDSRETEAFF
>TRBD1|TRBV11-2|TRBJ1-2
CASSAAGTGRDSYTF
>TRBD1|TRBV19|TRBJ1-1
CASRLPGTENTEAFF
>NA|TRBV27|TRBJ1-5
CASSFSADSNQPQHF
>TRBD2|TRBV4-1|TRBJ2-1
CASSQAAGGWEQFF
>NA|TRBV5-6|TRBJ1-2
CASSLFVRGNYGYTF
>NA|TRBV6-1|TRBJ1-1
CASSEASQAFF
>TRBD1|TRBV13|TRBJ2-7
CASSLGDSSYEQYF
>NA|TRBV28|TRBJ2-5
CASSAGGREETQYF